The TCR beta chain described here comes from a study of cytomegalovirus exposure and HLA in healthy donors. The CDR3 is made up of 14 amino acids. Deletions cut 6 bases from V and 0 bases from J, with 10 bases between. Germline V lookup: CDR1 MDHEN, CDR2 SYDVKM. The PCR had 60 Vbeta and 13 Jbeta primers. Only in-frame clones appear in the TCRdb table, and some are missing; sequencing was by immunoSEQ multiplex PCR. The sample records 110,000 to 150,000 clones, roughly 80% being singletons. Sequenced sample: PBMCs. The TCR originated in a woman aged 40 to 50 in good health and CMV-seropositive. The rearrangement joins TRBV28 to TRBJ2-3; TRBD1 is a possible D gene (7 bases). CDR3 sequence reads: CASRQGTSTDTQYF. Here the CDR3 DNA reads TGTGCCAGCAGACAGGGGACTAGCACAGATACGCAGTATTTT.